These 17 T cell receptor beta chains came from one sample sequenced in a study of OX40 agonist ivuxolimab in advanced cancers. Here immunoSEQ multiplex PCR was the method, and the copy in TCRdb shows in-frame clones only, minus some. In the table there are some 80,000 clones, about nine tenths of which are singletons. The sequencing here drew on CD4+ or CD8+ T cells sorted from blood, taken in a trial of the OX40 agonist ivuxolimab. These receptors were collected from an adult with an advanced solid tumor such as melanoma, head and neck, liver or kidney cancer.

This clone was picked up one time. The chain recombines TRBV9 with TRBJ2-3; possibly TRBD1 or TRBD2 for D (5 bases each). CDR3 length: 15 amino acids. Germline CDR1 SGDLS, CDR2 YYNGEE. Trimming stripped 5 bases from V and 1 base from J, with 14 bases between. In DNA, the CDR3 is TGTGCCAGCAGGCGAGGGCAGGGTGGCACAGATACGCAGTATTTT. Protein sequence: CASRRGQGGTDTQYF.

The V and J genes are TRBV28 and TRBJ1-3; D remains ambiguous. Trimming took off 6 bases at V and 0 bases at J, with 15 bases between the two ends. This CDR3 has 16 residues. Germline CDR1 reads MDHEN; CDR2 reads SYDVKM. DNA for the CDR3: TGTGCCAGCAGACCTTCGGACGGGAACTCTGGAAACACCATATATTTT. Translated: CASRPSDGNSGNTIYF.

The chain is built from TRBV18 and TRBJ1-5, with D hard to call. Germline CDR1 and CDR2: KGHSH and LQKENI. V was cut by 3 bases and J by 7 bases, with 10 bases left in between. There are 13 residues in the CDR3. The CDR3 spells CASSPTDPQPQHF. The CDR3, as DNA: TGTGCCAGCTCACCCACAGATCCGCAGCCCCAGCATTTT.

The V and J genes are TRBV15 and TRBJ2-3; no definite D call. The CDR3 runs 13 residues. V dropped 0 bases and J dropped 4 bases, with 5 bases sitting between them. CDR1 is LNHNV and CDR2 is YYDKDF in the germline V gene (reference sequence). CDR3 region: CATSRDRSDTQYF. The CDR3 nucleotides read TGTGCCACCAGCAGAGATCGATCAGATACGCAGTATTTT.

This clone appeared a single time. The chain combines TRBV4-2 with TRBJ2-3, with 12 bases that match TRBD2. CDR1 is LGHNA, CDR2 YNFKEQ, per germline. With 5 bases clipped from V and 2 bases from J, the junction kept 2 bases outside the gene matches. The CDR3 spans 15 residues. CDR3 in DNA: TGTGCCAGCAGCGGACTAGCGGGACACACAGATACGCAGTATTTT. This encodes CASSGLAGHTDTQYF.

This sequence joins TRBV7-3 and TRBJ2-1; D is perhaps TRBD1 or TRBD2 (5 bases each). The CDR3 totals 15 residues. Germline V gene lookup returns CDR1 SGHTA and CDR2 FQGTGA. Trimming took 6 bases from V and 0 from J, leaving 12 bases between them. CDR3 residues: CASRDRGYSYNEQFF. CDR3 in DNA: TGTGCCAGCAGGGATCGGGGCTACTCCTACAATGAGCAGTTCTTC. Variable domain in full (rest from reference TRBV7-3 and TRBJ2-1): GAGVSQTPSNKVTEKGKYVELRCDPISGHTALYWYRQSLGQGPEFLIYFQGTGAADDSGLPNDRFFAVRPEGSVSTLKIQRTERGDSAVYLCASRDRGYSYNEQFFGPGTRLTVL.

A few counts support this clone. V is TRBV2 and J is TRBJ2-1, with D perhaps TRBD1 or TRBD2 (5 bases each). Looked up from germline, CDR1 is SNHLY and CDR2 is FYNNEI. The CDR3 totals 11 residues. V lost 3 bases and J 14 bases, leaving 11 bases between the germline ends. This CDR3 is CASSDRDREFF. In DNA, the CDR3 is TGTGCCAGCAGTGATAGGGACCGGGAGTTCTTC.

V gene TRBV5-1 combines with J gene TRBJ2-2; D is unresolved. Germline V gives CDR1 SGHRS, CDR2 YFSETQ. CDR3 length equals 15 residues. Trimming removed 2 bases from V and 5 bases from J, with 13 bases in between. CDR3: CASSFDGLSTGELFF. The CDR3 bases are TGCGCCAGCAGCTTTGACGGGTTGTCGACCGGGGAGCTGTTTTTT.

The gene calls are TRBV11-2 and TRBJ2-7; D unclear. The CDR3 has 14 residues. V lost 1 base and J lost 6, with 13 bases in between. CDR1 is SGHAT, CDR2 FQNNGV, per germline. The chain's CDR3 is CASSLGPWDGEQYF. CDR3 nucleotide sequence: TGTGCCAGCAGCTTAGGCCCATGGGATGGCGAGCAGTACTTC. Full variable domain (missing parts from reference TRBV11-2 and TRBJ2-7): EAGVAQSPRYKIIEKRQSVAFWCNPISGHATLYWYQQILGQGPKLLIQFQNNGVVDDSQLPKDRFSAERLKGVDSTLKIQPAKLEDSAVYLCASSLGPWDGEQYFGPGTRLTVT.

This sequence joins TRBV6-4 and TRBJ1-2, with unresolved D. Trimming shortened V by 6 bases and J by 2 bases, and 10 bases separated the two germline ends. This CDR3 is 13 amino acids long. Germline assignment: CDR1 MRHNA and CDR2 SNTAGT. The CDR3 loop is CASSASGNYGYTF. CDR3 DNA: TGTGCCAGCAGCGCCAGTGGAAACTATGGCTACACCTTC.

V usage is TRBV11-3 and J usage is TRBJ2-7, with D perhaps matching TRBD2 (6 bases). Germline lookup yields CDR1 SGHNT and CDR2 YENEEA. V was cut by 0 bases and J by 3 bases, with 9 bases left in between. This CDR3 is built from 14 residues. The CDR3 coding sequence is TGTGCCAGCAGCTTAGACGGGACTGGCTACGAGCAGTACTTC. Its translation: CASSLDGTGYEQYF.

This clone was observed a handful of times. The DNA for the CDR3 is TGTGCCAGCAGCTTAGTAAGCAATTCACCCCTCCACTTT. It specifies CASSLVSNSPLHF. The chain carries TRBV11-2 and TRBJ1-6; D is unclear. CDR1 and CDR2 (germline): SGHAT, FQNNGV. The CDR3 runs 13 residues. V was trimmed by 1 base and J by 7 bases, leaving 5 bases between them.

The rearrangement links TRBV6-4 to TRBJ1-6, with D perhaps matching TRBD1 (6 bases). Germline CDR1 MRHNA, CDR2 SNTAGT. Between the trimmed V and J ends, which lost 3 bases and 10 bases, there was a span of 10 bases. This CDR3 is 13 amino acids long. The CDR3 bases are TGTGCCAGCAGTGAAAGGGGGGACTCACCCCTCCACTTT. Protein: CASSERGDSPLHF.

The rearrangement uses TRBV29-1 and TRBJ1-4, with 8 positions matching TRBD1. J lost 4 bases, V lost 4 bases, and 14 bases had no gene match. CDR3 size: 17 residues. CDR1 and CDR2 (germline): SQVTM, ANQGSEA. The CDR3 DNA reads TGCAGCGTTGTGGGTCGGACAGGGACCGCTTTTAATGAAAAACTGTTTTTT. Amino acid sequence: CSVVGRTGTAFNEKLFF.

This chain connects TRBV28 to TRBJ2-2; D might be TRBD2 (5 bases). V lost 6 bases and J lost 4, with 9 bases in between. The CDR3 is 13 amino acids. Per the germline V gene, CDR1 is MDHEN and CDR2 is SYDVKM. In DNA form, the CDR3 reads TGTGCCAGCAGCGGAGAGGGCACCGGGGAGCTGTTTTTT. Amino acids: CASSGEGTGELFF.

V usage is TRBV5-4 and J usage is TRBJ1-1; D unclear. CDR3 length: 14 amino acids. From germline, CDR1 is SGHNT and CDR2 YYREEE (reference sequence). V lost 3 bases and J lost 1, with 10 bases in between. CDR3 in DNA: TGTGCCAGCAGCTATCCATCAGGGAACACTGAAGCTTTCTTT. As protein: CASSYPSGNTEAFF.

The rearrangement joins TRBV7-6 to TRBJ1-6, with 7 nucleotides matching TRBD1. This CDR3 has 14 amino acids. In germline, CDR1 is SGHVS, CDR2 FNYEAQ. The V gene end was trimmed by 3 bases and the J gene end by 7 bases; junction bases not matched to a gene: 3. The CDR3 spells CASSFSRGNSPLHF. CDR3 in DNA: TGTGCCAGCAGCTTCTCCAGGGGGAATTCACCCCTCCACTTT.